The clone carrying this T cell receptor beta chain was seen just once. The table came from immunoSEQ multiplex PCR; TCRdb's copy has only in-frame clones and leaves some out. The sample has about 1 million clones, about 74% seen once. CDR1 is LNHDA and CDR2 is SQIVND in the germline V gene (reference sequence). The CDR3 is 15 residues long. Germline trimming cut 3 bases from V and 4 bases from J; bases unmatched to any gene: 6. Donors were healthy HIV-negative adults without recent acute infections or vaccinations. The source of the sample is a study of shared clonotypes between healthy human individuals. The wider study: Every donor yielded three CD4 naive, three CD4 memory, two CD8 naive and one CD8 memory plate.

V usage is TRBV19 and J usage is TRBJ1-2, with TRBD1 identical over 9 bases. The sample comprised memory CD4+ T cells sorted from blood. Subset indicated: CD45RA-negative fraction. The TCR comes from a young man in good health. This CDR3 is CASSITGGETYGYTF. CDR3 nucleotides: TGTGCCAGTAGTATTACAGGGGGCGAAACCTATGGCTACACCTTC.